This TCR beta chain derives from a study of CXCR4 blockade with PD-1 therapy in pancreatic cancer. Repertoires were generated with immunoSEQ multiplex PCR, while TCRdb's copy carries only in-frame clones and drops some. The table lists about 17,000 clones, 72% of them singletons. This clone was counted only a few times. What it binds is unknown. Patients who provided the archived tumor blocks had not received neoadjuvant therapy before surgery. Broader study findings: Frequent tumor clones were encoded by many distinct rearrangements, suggesting shared antigens. Survival did not correlate with tumor clonality, which averaged roughly 0.15 versus 0.05. Sequencing covered TCRbeta chains only, not alpha chains.

V was clipped by 6 bases and J by 5 bases, with 13 bases between them. The CDR3 is 13 amino acids. Germline V gives CDR1 SGHDN, CDR2 FVKESK. The V call is TRBV14, the J call TRBJ2-5; possible D gene TRBD2, 6 bases. This receptor was taken from a human donor with pancreatic ductal adenocarcinoma. The sequenced sample consisted of tumor tissue. CDR3 sequence reads: CASRVSGGETQYF. The CDR3 bases are TGTGCCAGCAGAGTTAGCGGAGGGGAGACCCAGTACTTC.